This T cell receptor beta chain was captured in a study of T-cell reconstitution after alpha-beta-depleted transplantation in children (dated by TCRdb to about 2016). For the study in its entirety: The study quantitatively tracked T-cell immune reconstitution after TCRalphabeta/CD19-depleted allogeneic hematopoietic cell transplantation in children using TCR repertoire profiling.

Library preparation used PCR. Sequencing was carried out with an Illumina HiSeq 2500. Molecular barcoding was employed in the preparation of TCR libraries, with unique molecular identifiers being used to normalize TCRbeta repertoire quantification. TCRdb cleaned the public reads at Q25 with fastp, built clones with MiXCR and kept in-frame beta chains. Entries that share a CDR3 protein sequence are merged under the most common genes and DNA. The sample yields about 600,000 distinct CDR3 sequences; about 11% were counted once. The top ten clones comprise about 4.3% of the sample. The germline V gene gives CDR1 as SGHRS and CDR2 as YFSETQ. At the junction V is shortened by 0 bases and J by 5 bases; bases outside the gene matches: 10. There are 17 amino acids in the CDR3, from cysteine to phenylalanine inclusive. Just the 51-base CDR3 DNA is kept, in frame starting at base 1. Of note for this clonotype: Its antigen remains undetermined. No base qualities exist here, and no much larger clone lies one base off it.

The material sequenced was PBMCs from the stem cell graft donor, taken from the stem cell graft. The sequence links TRBV5-1 to TRBJ2-1, with 8 bases aligning to TRBD1. The origin of this receptor is a human donor who donated a stem cell graft to a child with acute myeloid leukemia. The nucleotide sequence reads TGCGCCAGCAGCTTGGCCAGGGGGCCAGGTTCCCACAATGAGCAGTTCTTC. The translation is CASSLARGPGSHNEQFF.